The clone carrying this T cell receptor (beta chain) occurred once. Methods used by the authors: Amplification from reference gene primers served as the basis for estimated nucleated cell counts. Here immunoSEQ multiplex PCR was the method, and the copy in TCRdb shows in-frame clones only, minus some. V, J and clone size were drawn from that table, and D and trimming were deduced from the DNA. The sample yields around 180,000 clones, approximately 90% seen once. This sample is part of a study of blood T cell repertoires in COVID-19. The sequencing input was peripheral blood. The sequence derives from a human donor in a cohort sampled during active COVID-19.

CDR3 nucleotide sequence: TGCGCCAGCAGCTTGGACGGAGCACCCCTCCACTTT. It codes for CASSLDGAPLHF. The chain is built from TRBV5-1 and TRBJ1-6; D is uncertain. Trimming took off 0 bases at V and 11 bases at J, with 6 bases between the two ends. This CDR3 has 12 residues. Germline assignment: CDR1 SGHRS and CDR2 YFSETQ.